The subject of this entry is one T cell receptor (beta chain). The antigen is unknown. TCRdb fed the reads into MiXCR, producing one record per CDR3 protein. The sample records about 71,000 distinct CDR3 sequences, around 20% being singletons. This sample is drawn from a study of type 1 regulatory T cells. Study-level results: Tr1 cells had a more restricted TCR repertoire than non-Tr1 cells.

The CDR3 length is 14 residues. CDR1 is KGHDR, CDR2 SFDVKD, per germline. V gave up 7 bases and J gave up 1 base, with 9 bases separating them. The sequencing sample was made of cultured type 1 regulatory T (Tr1) cells, either the whole culture or a sorted fraction (not recorded which). The chain recombines TRBV24-1 with TRBJ2-2; D is uncertain. The TCR was taken from a human donor in good health. CDR3 coding DNA: TGTGCCACCAGCCCCCGACGGAACACCGGGGAGCTGTTTTTT. It yields the protein CATSPRRNTGELFF.